One T cell receptor beta chain is described in this entry. This record comes from a study of T cell changes during pregnancy in multiple sclerosis. The method was immunoSEQ multiplex PCR; TCRdb's version includes in-frame clones alone and lacks a portion of them. The sample includes tens of thousands of clones, 93% of them seen just once. The CDR3 runs to 20 residues. Germline V CDR1 and CDR2: KGHSH, LQKENI. Trimming at V came to 1 base and at J to 2 bases, leaving 19 bases not matched to a gene. The TCR was taken from a female donor with multiple sclerosis, enrolled in a pregnancy study. The chain recombines TRBV18 with TRBJ1-2, with 7 nucleotides matching TRBD1. The sample was peripheral blood, taken in the second trimester of pregnancy. The CDR3 DNA reads TGTGCCAGCTCACCACTTGCACTAGGGGGACAGAGGCGACACAACTATGGCTACACCTTC. Residues: CASSPLALGGQRRHNYGYTF.